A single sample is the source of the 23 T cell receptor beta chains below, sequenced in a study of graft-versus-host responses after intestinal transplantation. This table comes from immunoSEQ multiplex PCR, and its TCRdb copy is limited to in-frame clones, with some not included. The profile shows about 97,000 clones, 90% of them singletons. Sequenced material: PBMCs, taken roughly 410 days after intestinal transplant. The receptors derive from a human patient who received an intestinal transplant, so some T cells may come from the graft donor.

The CDR3 sequence: CASSVSGQGKTEAFF. The CDR3 DNA reads TGTGCCAGCAGTGTATCGGGACAGGGAAAGACTGAAGCTTTCTTT. The chain carries TRBV6-4 and TRBJ1-1; 9 bases fit TRBD1. V gave up 4 bases and J gave up 5 bases; unmatched junction bases: 8. The CDR3 is 15 amino acids. Germline V lookup: CDR1 MRHNA, CDR2 SNTAGT.

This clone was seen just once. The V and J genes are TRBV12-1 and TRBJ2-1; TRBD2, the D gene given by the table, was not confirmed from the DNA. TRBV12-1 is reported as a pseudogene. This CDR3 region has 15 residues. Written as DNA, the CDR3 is TGTGCCAGCAGCGGACTAGCGCCCTCCTACAATGAGCAGTTCTTC. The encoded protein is CASSGLAPSYNEQFF.

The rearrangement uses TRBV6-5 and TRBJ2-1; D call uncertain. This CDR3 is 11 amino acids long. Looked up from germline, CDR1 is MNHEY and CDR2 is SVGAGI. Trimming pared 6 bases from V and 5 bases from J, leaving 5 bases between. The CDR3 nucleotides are TGTGCCAGCAGACGGAACAATGAGCAGTTCTTC. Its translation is CASRRNNEQFF.

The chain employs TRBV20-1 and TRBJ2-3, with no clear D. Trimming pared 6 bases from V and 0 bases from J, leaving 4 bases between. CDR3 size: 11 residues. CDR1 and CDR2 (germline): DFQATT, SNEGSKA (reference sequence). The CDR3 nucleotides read TGCAGTGCCCCGAGCACAGATACGCAGTATTTT. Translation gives CSAPSTDTQYF.

In DNA form, the CDR3 reads TGTGCCAGTAGCTGGCCGACAGGGGTGACTGAAGCTTTCTTT. Translating gives CASSWPTGVTEAFF. The chain employs TRBV19 and TRBJ1-1; 8 nucleotides agree with TRBD1. V gave up 6 bases and J gave up 5 bases; unmatched junction bases: 8. The length of the CDR3 is 14 residues. CDR1 and CDR2 from the germline V gene are LNHDA and SQIVND (reference sequence).

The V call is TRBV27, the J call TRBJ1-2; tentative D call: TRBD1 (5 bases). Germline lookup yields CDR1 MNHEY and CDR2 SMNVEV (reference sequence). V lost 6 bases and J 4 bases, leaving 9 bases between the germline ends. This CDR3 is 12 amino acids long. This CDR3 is CASSTGGYGYTF. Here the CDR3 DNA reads TGTGCCAGCAGCACGGGGGGCTATGGCTACACCTTC.

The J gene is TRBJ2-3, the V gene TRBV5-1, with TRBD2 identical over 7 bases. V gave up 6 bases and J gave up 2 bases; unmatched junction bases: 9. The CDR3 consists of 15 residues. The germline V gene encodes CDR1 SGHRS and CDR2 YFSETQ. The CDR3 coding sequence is TGCGCCAGCATTACTGGACTAGATGACACAGATACGCAGTATTTT. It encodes CASITGLDDTDTQYF. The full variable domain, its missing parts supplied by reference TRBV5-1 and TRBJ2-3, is KAGVTQTPRYLIKTRGQQVTLSCSPISGHRSVSWYQQTPGQGLQFLFEYFSETQRNKGNFPGRFSGRQFSNSRSEMNVSTLELGDSALYLCASITGLDDTDTQYFGPGTRLTVL.

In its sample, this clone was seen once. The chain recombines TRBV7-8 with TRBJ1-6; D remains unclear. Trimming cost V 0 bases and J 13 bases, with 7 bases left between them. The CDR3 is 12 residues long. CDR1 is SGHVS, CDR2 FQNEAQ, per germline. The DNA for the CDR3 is TGTGCCAGCAGCTTAGCCGGCGGCCCCCTCCACTTT. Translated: CASSLAGGPLHF.

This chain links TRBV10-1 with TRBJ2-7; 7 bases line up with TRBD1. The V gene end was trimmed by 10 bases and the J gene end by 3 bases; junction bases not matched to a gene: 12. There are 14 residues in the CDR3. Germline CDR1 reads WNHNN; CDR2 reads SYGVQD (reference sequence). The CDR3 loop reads CAIESGTAFYEQYF. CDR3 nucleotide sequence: TGCGCCATCGAATCCGGGACAGCTTTCTACGAGCAGTACTTC.

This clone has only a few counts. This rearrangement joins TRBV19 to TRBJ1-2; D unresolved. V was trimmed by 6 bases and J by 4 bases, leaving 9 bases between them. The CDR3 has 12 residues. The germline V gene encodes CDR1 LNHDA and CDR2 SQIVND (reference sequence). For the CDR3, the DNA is TGTGCCAGTAGCCTATTCACCTATGGCTACACCTTC. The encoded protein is CASSLFTYGYTF.

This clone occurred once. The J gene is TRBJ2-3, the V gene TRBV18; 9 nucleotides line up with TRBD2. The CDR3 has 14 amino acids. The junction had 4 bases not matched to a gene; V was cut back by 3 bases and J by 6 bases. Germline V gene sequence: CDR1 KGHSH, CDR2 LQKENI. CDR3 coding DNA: TGTGCCAGCTCACCCCAGCGGGGGGCCGATACGCAGTATTTT. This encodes CASSPQRGADTQYF.

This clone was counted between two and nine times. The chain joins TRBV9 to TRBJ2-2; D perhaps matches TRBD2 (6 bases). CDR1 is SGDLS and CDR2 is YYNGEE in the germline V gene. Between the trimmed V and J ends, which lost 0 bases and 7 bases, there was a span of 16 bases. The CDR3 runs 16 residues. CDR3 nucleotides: TGTGCCAGCAGCGTAGCTTGGGGGGACGTGATCGGGGAGCTGTTTTTT. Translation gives CASSVAWGDVIGELFF.

CDR3 in amino acids: CASSYSSGGAKGTDTQYF. The CDR3, as DNA: TGTGCCAGTAGTTATTCTAGCGGGGGGGCCAAGGGCACAGATACGCAGTATTTT. This chain connects TRBV19 to TRBJ2-3; TRBD2 agrees at 12 bases. Germline lookup yields CDR1 LNHDA and CDR2 SQIVND (reference sequence). After removal of 5 bases from V and 1 base from J, the junction contained 10 bases not matched to a gene. CDR3 length: 18 residues.

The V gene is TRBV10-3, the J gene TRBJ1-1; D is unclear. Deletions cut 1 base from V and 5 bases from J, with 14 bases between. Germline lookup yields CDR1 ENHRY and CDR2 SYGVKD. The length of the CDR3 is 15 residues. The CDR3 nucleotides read TGTGCCATCAGTGAGTTTGCGGGGAAGGGAACTGAAGCTTTCTTT. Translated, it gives CAISEFAGKGTEAFF.

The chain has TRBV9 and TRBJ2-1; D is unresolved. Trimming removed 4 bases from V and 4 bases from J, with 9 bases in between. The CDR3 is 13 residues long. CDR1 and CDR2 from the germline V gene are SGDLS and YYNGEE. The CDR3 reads CASSPYDYNEQFF. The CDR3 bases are TGTGCCAGCAGCCCCTACGATTACAATGAGCAGTTCTTC.

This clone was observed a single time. CDR3 nucleotide sequence: TGTGCCAGCAGCTTTGGACAGGGGGATAATGAAAAACTGTTTTTT. Protein: CASSFGQGDNEKLFF. J is TRBJ1-4 and V is TRBV7-9, with 10 bases fitting TRBD1. The J segment lost 4 bases and the V segment lost 3 bases, leaving 2 bases of the junction unmatched. Germline CDR1 is SEHNR and CDR2 is FQNEAQ (reference sequence). The CDR3 has 15 residues.

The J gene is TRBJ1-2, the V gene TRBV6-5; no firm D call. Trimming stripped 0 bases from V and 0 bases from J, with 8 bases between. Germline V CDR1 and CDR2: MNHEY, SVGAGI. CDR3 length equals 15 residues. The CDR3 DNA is TGTGCCAGCAGTTACTCGGTGACGGCTAACTATGGCTACACCTTC. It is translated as CASSYSVTANYGYTF.

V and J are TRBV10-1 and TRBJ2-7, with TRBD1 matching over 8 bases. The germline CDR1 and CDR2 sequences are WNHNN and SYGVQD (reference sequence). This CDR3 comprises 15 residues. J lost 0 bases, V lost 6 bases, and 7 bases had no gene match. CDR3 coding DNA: TGCGCCAGCAGGCCTCGACAGGGGACCTCCTACGAGCAGTACTTC. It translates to CASRPRQGTSYEQYF.

The CDR3 is CASTVRGLYGYTF. The DNA of the CDR3 is TGTGCCAGCACAGTGCGGGGGCTCTATGGCTACACCTTC. This chain uses TRBV6-5 with TRBJ1-2, with a weak D call TRBD1 (6 bases). The V gene's germline CDR1 is MNHEY and CDR2 SVGAGI. Trimming took off 7 bases at V and 4 bases at J, with 13 bases between the two ends. The CDR3 sequence is 13 residues long.

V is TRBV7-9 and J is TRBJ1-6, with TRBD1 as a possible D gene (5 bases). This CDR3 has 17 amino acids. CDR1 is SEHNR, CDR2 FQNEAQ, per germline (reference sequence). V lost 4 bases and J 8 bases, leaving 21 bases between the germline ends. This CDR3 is CASSWTAGLGLDSPLHF. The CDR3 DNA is TGTGCCAGCAGCTGGACCGCAGGGTTAGGTTTAGATTCACCCCTCCACTTT.

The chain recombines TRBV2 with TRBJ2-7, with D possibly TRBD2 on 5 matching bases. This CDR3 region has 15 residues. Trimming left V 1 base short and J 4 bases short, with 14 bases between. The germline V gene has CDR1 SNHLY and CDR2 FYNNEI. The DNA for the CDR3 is TGTGCCAGCAGTGAAGGAGGGCAACCAAAATACGAGCAGTACTTC. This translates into CASSEGGQPKYEQYF. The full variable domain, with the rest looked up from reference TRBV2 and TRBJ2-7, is EPEVTQTPSHQVTQMGQEVILRCVPISNHLYFYWYRQILGQKVEFLVSFYNNEISEKSEIFDDQFSVERPDGSNFTLKIRSTKLEDSAMYFCASSEGGQPKYEQYFGPGTRLTVT.

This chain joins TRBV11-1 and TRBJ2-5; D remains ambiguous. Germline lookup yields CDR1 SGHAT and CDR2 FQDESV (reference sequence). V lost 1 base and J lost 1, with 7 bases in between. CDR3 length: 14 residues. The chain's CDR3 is CASSLVPTQETQYF. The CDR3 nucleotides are TGTGCCAGCAGCTTAGTGCCTACCCAAGAGACCCAGTACTTC.

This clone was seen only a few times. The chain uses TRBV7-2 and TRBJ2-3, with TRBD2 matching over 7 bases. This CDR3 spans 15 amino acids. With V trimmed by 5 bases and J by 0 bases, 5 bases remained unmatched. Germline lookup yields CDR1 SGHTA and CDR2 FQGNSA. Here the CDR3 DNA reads TGTGCCAGCAGCATCCAGACTAGCAGCACAGATACGCAGTATTTT. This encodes CASSIQTSSTDTQYF.